Here is one T cell receptor beta chain with its context. The CDR3 covers 16 residues. Trimming removed 1 base from V and 1 base from J, with 14 bases in between. Germline CDR1 SGHRS, CDR2 YFSETQ. Repertoires were generated with immunoSEQ multiplex PCR, while TCRdb's copy carries only in-frame clones and drops some. This table holds about 30,000 clones, roughly 87% found once. The data were taken from a study of blood T cell repertoires in COVID-19. The V call is TRBV5-1, the J call TRBJ1-1; weak D call: TRBD1 (5 bases). Input material: peripheral blood. The clonotype originates from a man in his sixties with active COVID-19. The CDR3 protein is CASSLSAGFKNTEAFF. CDR3 DNA sequence: TGCGCCAGCAGCTTGAGCGCAGGGTTTAAGAACACTGAAGCTTTCTTT.